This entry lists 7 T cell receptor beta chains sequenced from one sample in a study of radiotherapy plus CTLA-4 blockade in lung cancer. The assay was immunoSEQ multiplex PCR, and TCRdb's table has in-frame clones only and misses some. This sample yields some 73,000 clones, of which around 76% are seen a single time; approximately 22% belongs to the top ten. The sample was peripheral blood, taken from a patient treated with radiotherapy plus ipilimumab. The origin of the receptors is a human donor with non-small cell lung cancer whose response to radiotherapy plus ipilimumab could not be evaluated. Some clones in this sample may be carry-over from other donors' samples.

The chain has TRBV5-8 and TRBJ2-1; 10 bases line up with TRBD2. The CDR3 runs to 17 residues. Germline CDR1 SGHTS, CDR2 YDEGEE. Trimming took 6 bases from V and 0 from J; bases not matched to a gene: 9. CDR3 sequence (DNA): TGTGCCAGCACACTTCCGGGACTAGCGAGCTCCTACAATGAGCAGTTCTTC. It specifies CASTLPGLASSYNEQFF.

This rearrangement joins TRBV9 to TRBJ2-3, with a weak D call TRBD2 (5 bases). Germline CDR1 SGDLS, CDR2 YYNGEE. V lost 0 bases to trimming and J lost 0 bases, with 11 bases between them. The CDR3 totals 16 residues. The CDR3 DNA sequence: TGTGCCAGCAGCGTAGTAGCTAGCCCTAGCACAGATACGCAGTATTTT. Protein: CASSVVASPSTDTQYF.

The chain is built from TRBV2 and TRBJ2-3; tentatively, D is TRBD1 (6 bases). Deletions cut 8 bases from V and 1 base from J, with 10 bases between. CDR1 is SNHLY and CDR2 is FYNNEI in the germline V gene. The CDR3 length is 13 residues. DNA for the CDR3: TGTGCCAGCTCGACAGGCGGCACAGATACGCAGTATTTT. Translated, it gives CASSTGGTDTQYF. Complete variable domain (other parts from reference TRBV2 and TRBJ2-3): EPEVTQTPSHQVTQMGQEVILRCVPISNHLYFYWYRQILGQKVEFLVSFYNNEISEKSEIFDDQFSVERPDGSNFTLKIRSTKLEDSAMYFCASSTGGTDTQYFGPGTRLTVL.

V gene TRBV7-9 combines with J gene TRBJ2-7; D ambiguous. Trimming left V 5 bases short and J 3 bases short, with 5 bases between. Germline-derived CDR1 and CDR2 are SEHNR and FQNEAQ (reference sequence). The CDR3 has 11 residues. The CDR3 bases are TGTGCCAGCAGCCGAGGCTACGAGCAGTACTTC. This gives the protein CASSRGYEQYF.

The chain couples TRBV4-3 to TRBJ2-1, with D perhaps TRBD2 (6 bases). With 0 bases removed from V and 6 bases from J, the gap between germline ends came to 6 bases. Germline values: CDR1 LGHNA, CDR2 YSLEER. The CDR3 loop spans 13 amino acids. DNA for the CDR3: TGCGCCAGCAGCCAAGAGGGGGGCAATGAGCAGTTCTTC. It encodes CASSQEGGNEQFF.

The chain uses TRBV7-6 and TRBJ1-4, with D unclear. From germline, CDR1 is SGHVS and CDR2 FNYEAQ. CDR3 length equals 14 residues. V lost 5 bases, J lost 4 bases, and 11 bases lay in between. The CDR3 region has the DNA TGTGCCAGCAGCCCCATAACACGTAATGAAAAACTGTTTTTT. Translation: CASSPITRNEKLFF.

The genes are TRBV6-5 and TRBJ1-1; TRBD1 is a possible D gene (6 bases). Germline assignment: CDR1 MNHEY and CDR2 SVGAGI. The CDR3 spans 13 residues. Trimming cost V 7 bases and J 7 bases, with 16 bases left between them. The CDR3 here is CASTHHRVDEAFF. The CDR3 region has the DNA TGTGCCAGCACCCATCACAGGGTCGATGAAGCTTTCTTT.